Included here is one T cell receptor beta chain sequence, with context. Its antigen is unidentified. This entry comes from a study of T cell responses to AZD1222 COVID-19 vaccine. At the level of the study: Researchers grouped second doses given at about 4 or about 12 weeks into one pool. Study observations and caveats: Spike regions recognized by vaccine-associated CD4 TCRs spanned the protein, led by 160-218 and 743-854. Possibly, clonal diversity was underestimated; donors were largely white British and included more females.

CDR3 length: 11 residues. V lost 4 bases, J lost 9 bases, and 6 bases lay in between. In germline, CDR1 is KGHDR, CDR2 SFDVKD. Clones were sequenced by immunoSEQ multiplex PCR, and TCRdb holds only the in-frame ones, with some missing. The sample carries about 110,000 clones, approximately 90% recorded once. Source: peripheral blood, taken on day 0 of AZD1222 vaccination. The source is an adult in good health. The V gene is TRBV24-1, the J gene TRBJ2-1; D is possibly TRBD2 (5 bases). CDR3 sequence reads: CATSERVEQFF. CDR3 bases: TGTGCCACCAGTGAGAGGGTTGAGCAGTTCTTC.